The T cell receptor beta chain described here comes from a study of shared T cell receptors in the human thymus. Method: immunoSEQ multiplex PCR; TCRdb's copy keeps in-frame clones and lacks some. The table lists about 660,000 clones, more than 75% of them singletons, with about 0.0094% in the top ten. After removal of 4 bases from V and 7 bases from J, the junction contained 7 bases not matched to a gene. Per germline, CDR1 SGHTS and CDR2 YDEGEE. The CDR3 extends over 14 amino acids. The data were also submitted as part of a second study, on human thymus T cells. That study adds: The source of the thymus tissue was resections taken during corrective heart surgery.

This sequence was found in a boy in the first two years of life with a congenital heart defect. Sequencing was done on a sample of thymocytes. This sequence joins TRBV5-8 and TRBJ1-5; 8 nucleotides agree with TRBD1. CDR3 sequence reads: CASSGQGGEQPQHF. Here the CDR3 DNA reads TGTGCCAGCAGCGGACAGGGAGGAGAGCAGCCCCAGCATTTT.